Shown below are 18 T cell receptor beta chains from a single sample sequenced in a study of monozygotic twins with inflammatory bowel disease. From the 5' RACE reads, TCRdb lists one entry per CDR3 protein and no DNA. Its listing shows 400,000 or so distinct CDR3 sequences. Material for sequencing was blood. These receptors all stem from a human donor with ulcerative colitis or Crohn's disease, or a healthy co-twin of an affected twin (not recorded which).

The chain is built from TRBV7-3 and TRBJ2-2. This CDR3 region has 17 residues. The V gene's germline CDR1 is SGHTA and CDR2 FQGTGA. The CDR3 loop is CASSLIGGSGNTGELFF. Full variable domain (rest looked up from reference TRBV7-3 and TRBJ2-2): GAGVSQTPSNKVTEKGKYVELRCDPISGHTALYWYRQSLGQGPEFLIYFQGTGAADDSGLPNDRFFAVRPEGSVSTLKIQRTERGDSAVYLCASSLIGGSGNTGELFFGEGSRLTVL.

The chain employs TRBV20-1 and TRBJ1-5; TCRdb's assignment of TRBD1 cannot be checked, as there is no DNA. Germline loops: CDR1 DFQATT, CDR2 SNEGSKA (reference sequence). The CDR3 sequence is 14 residues long. The CDR3 protein is CSARVGEGNQPQHF.

The CDR3 region is CASIPSLAGVTYNEQFF. The chain employs TRBV6-4 and TRBJ2-1; TCRdb outputs TRBD2, but without DNA this stays unchecked. The germline V gene has CDR1 MRHNA and CDR2 SNTAGT. The CDR3 runs to 17 residues.

The V gene is TRBV10-3, the J gene TRBJ2-3; TCRdb returns TRBD2, unconfirmable since there is no DNA. This CDR3 is built from 19 residues. Germline CDR1 and CDR2: ENHRY and SYGVKD. This CDR3 is CAISEPTGLAGGHPDTQYF.

This chain connects TRBV6-1 to TRBJ2-3; TCRdb picks TRBD2, but there is no DNA to check that call. Germline loops: CDR1 MNHNS, CDR2 SASEGT. This CDR3 comprises 15 residues. CDR3 sequence: CASIGRGGRLNTQYF.

The V gene is TRBV19, the J gene TRBJ2-2; TCRdb indicates TRBD1, and absent DNA this call remains unverified. The germline CDR1 and CDR2 sequences are LNHDA and SQIVND (reference sequence). The CDR3 contains 15 residues. CDR3 protein: CASITGGRSTGELFF.

J is TRBJ2-7 and V is TRBV12-3 or TRBV12-4; with no DNA, the TCRdb D assignment of TRBD2 cannot be verified. The CDR3 has 14 amino acids. Here the CDR3 reads CASSLVSGKGEQYF.

This chain's CDR3 is CASSRETTAYEQYF. This chain joins TRBV19 and TRBJ2-7; TCRdb's D call, TRBD2, is unchecked because there is no DNA. CDR1 is LNHDA, CDR2 SQIVND, per germline (reference sequence). CDR3 length: 14 residues.

V is TRBV6-2 or TRBV6-3 and J is TRBJ1-5. The germline V gene has CDR1 MNHEY and CDR2 SVGEGT. This CDR3 has 15 residues. The CDR3 reads CASRLWAIRNQPQHF.

The V and J genes are TRBV5-4 and TRBJ1-6; checking the TCRdb D call of TRBD1 is not possible without DNA. The CDR3 sequence is 15 residues long. Germline V gene data show CDR1 as SGHNT and CDR2 as YYREEE (reference sequence). The CDR3 protein is CASSGTGSRNSPLHF.

The chain joins TRBV5-1 to TRBJ1-2. This CDR3 comprises 14 residues. CDR1 and CDR2 (germline): SGHRS, YFSETQ. The CDR3: CASSLSGGVNGYTF.

The chain links TRBV29-1 to TRBJ1-2. Germline V lookup: CDR1 SQVTM, CDR2 ANQGSEA. The CDR3 contains 12 residues. This chain's CDR3 is CSSGGETYGYTF.

The rearrangement uses TRBV20-1 and TRBJ2-2; the TCRdb call, TRBD1, lacks DNA for checking. The CDR3 spans 14 residues. CDR1 and CDR2 (germline): DFQATT, SNEGSKA (reference sequence). The CDR3 is CSARMTGFDGELFF.

The V gene is TRBV4-1, the J gene TRBJ1-5; TCRdb's D call of TRBD1 is untestable without DNA. The CDR3 is 14 amino acids. The V gene's germline CDR1 is MGHRA and CDR2 YSYEKL. The CDR3 sequence is CASSPSPGQEPQHF.

The chain joins TRBV20-1 to TRBJ2-1; lacking DNA, the TRBD1 call made by TCRdb goes unchecked. CDR3 size: 14 residues. From germline, CDR1 is DFQATT and CDR2 SNEGSKA (reference sequence). This CDR3 reads CSARSPGGSGEQFF.

The chain links TRBV5-5 to TRBJ1-2; lacking DNA, the TRBD1 call made by TCRdb goes unchecked. Germline V gene data show CDR1 as SGHKS and CDR2 as YYEKEE (reference sequence). This CDR3 is 14 amino acids long. CDR3 sequence: CASRLQGEGYGYTF.

CDR3 region: CASSPKDTGELFF. The chain couples TRBV18 to TRBJ2-2. The CDR3 sequence is 13 residues long. From germline, CDR1 is KGHSH and CDR2 LQKENI.

This chain uses TRBV12-3 or TRBV12-4 with TRBJ2-1. This CDR3 spans 12 amino acids. The CDR3 is CASSFNSGEQFF.